This T cell receptor (beta chain) derives from a study of blood T cell repertoires in COVID-19. Study details: Both acute and convalescent COVID-19 samples were obtained from the United States, Italy and Spain.

The V segment lost 5 bases and the J segment 4 bases; nucleotides outside the gene matches: 5. This CDR3 contains 13 residues. The V gene's germline CDR1 is SGHTA and CDR2 FQGNSA. TCRdb's copy holds only in-frame clones and misses some; the assay was immunoSEQ multiplex PCR. The table includes about 87,000 clones, under 85% detected once. The receptor was isolated from an elderly woman with COVID-19, enrolled during active disease. The V and J genes are TRBV7-2 and TRBJ2-7, with 7 bases aligning to TRBD1. Material: peripheral blood. DNA of the CDR3: TGTGCCAGCAGCGTCGACAGGGTTTACGAGCAGTACTTC. Translated, it gives CASSVDRVYEQYF.